This T cell receptor beta chain was sequenced in a study of PD-1 blockade in classical Hodgkin lymphoma. Study context: Patients were administered nivolumab (3 mg/kg intravenously) every 2 weeks. Findings and limits, study-wide: The authors have not defined what causes the repertoire differences, possibly disease activity or prior therapy. As was reported, newly diagnosed patients showed lower baseline TCR diversity than healthy donors did. Baseline diversity resembling that of newly diagnosed patients was seen in complete responders.

The germline V and J ends were trimmed by 5 bases and 0 bases, with 7 bases remaining between them. Germline lookup yields CDR1 SGHTA and CDR2 FQGTGA. The CDR3 is 13 residues long. Profiled with immunoSEQ multiplex PCR; TCRdb holds only in-frame clones, not every one. The table has 18,000 or so clones, roughly three quarters seen once. Documented time point: cycle 4 day 1 (C4D1), after less than seven weeks of nivolumab. Each patient's relapse followed autologous stem cell transplantation, and brentuximab vedotin exposure varied. With magnetic negative selection, CD4+ T cells were purified from PBMCs that had been thawed. Comments on this clone: What it recognizes is unknown.

This TCR came from a human donor with classical Hodgkin lymphoma. This chain joins TRBV7-3 and TRBJ1-1; no reliable D call. The source material was CD4+ T cells from blood, sampled before the fourth cycle of nivolumab. The CDR3 loop reads CASSRMMNTEAFF. CDR3 DNA sequence: TGTGCCAGCAGCCGTATGATGAACACTGAAGCTTTCTTT.